This TCR beta chain was recorded in a study of human T cells and chemical hapten exposure (dated by TCRdb to the early 2020s). About the study as a whole: For sensitization, 2% DPC in acetone was applied to a 2 cm by 2 cm area of upper inner arm skin. Throughout the roughly 23-week study period, patients were also given weekly therapeutic DPC doses on the scalp. Patch testing was done on the upper back using Finn chambers containing 0.01% DPC, and results were scored after 6 days according to International Contact Dermatitis Research Group standards. The patient cohort, mostly female, included alopecia areata with under or over 50% scalp involvement, alopecia totalis and alopecia universalis. Libraries were pooled for sequencing, and variation in per-sample TCR yields was attributed mainly to small differences in library volumes within the pool. Peripheral blood TCR repertoire changes were tracked in vivo in alopecia patients during primary and secondary sensitization to the hapten diphenylcyclopropenone (DPC). Patient blood was sampled pre-sensitization (week 0) and at 2, 6 and about 24 weeks after DPC sensitization. Twenty-nine alopecia patients gave blood for TCR sequencing at one to four time points (pre-sensitization, 2, 6 and 24 weeks).

What the work shows at the level of the full study, not this receptor alone: Because all patients had alopecia, a presumed autoimmune disease, the immune response of the patients might differ from that of healthy individuals. The number of PT1 expanded TCRs positively correlated with patch test score, significant at thresholds 8, 16 and 32 but not 4. No change with DPC sensitization was found in the number of TCRs above 1 in 1000 frequency, and no evidence of global repertoire structure alterations was found. Compared with pre-sensitization or healthy control sets, expanded TCRs formed significantly more large CDR3 similarity clusters, which is consistent with antigen-driven responses. Repeated subsampling changed both the strength of the expansion versus patch-test correlation and the threshold at which that correlation became significant.

The library came from RACE. Sequenced on a NextSeq 500. During library preparation, unique molecular identifiers were attached to individual cDNA molecules so that TCRs could be counted quantitatively and reproducibly. From each blood RNA sample, both TCR alpha and TCR beta chains were sequenced. The original methods were these. The median number of TCRs per sample was around 96,000, ranging from about 23,224 to 690,600. V, J and CDR3 annotation of the TCR reads was performed with the Decombinator software suite. To make PS versus PT1 abundance plots, every sample was subsampled to the same number of TCRs (28,000). Expanded TCRs were defined as absent before sensitization and observed at least eight times at the 2-week time point. In TCRdb, the public reads were trimmed at Q25 with fastp and aligned with MiXCR, with productive beta chains retained. Rows are unified per CDR3 protein, each entry keeping the most common DNA and genes. TCRdb, not the original authors, processed these V and J calls. A total of about 120,000 distinct CDR3 sequences appear in this sample, over 9% of them only once. Over 2% of the sample goes to the ten largest clones.

The label giving this sample's time point can be read as: patch test 3, about 24 weeks after DPC sensitization. This specimen's treatment or condition label, per the study, means: therapeutic diphenylcyclopropenone sensitization with weekly scalp DPC. At every patch-test visit, the blood draw took place before the patch test was put on. Patients were considered eligible if aged 18 to 70, diagnosed with alopecia and deemed suitable for DPC therapy, and patients were excluded if pregnant. Unfractionated whole blood was collected in Tempus Blood RNA tubes, and total RNA was extracted from that blood. CDR1 SGHNT and CDR2 YYREEE were looked up in the germline V gene (reference sequence). For this chain, trimming is 3 bases at the V end and 5 bases at the J end, and the number of junction bases without a gene match is 5. Spanning cysteine to phenylalanine, the CDR3 consists of 14 amino acids. The sequence is cut down to CDR3 DNA, 42 bases in frame from base 1.

To note about this clonotype: What antigen it recognizes has not been identified. No much larger clone exists at a distance of one base, and base qualities are not known.

This receptor was obtained from a woman between 50 and 59 years old with alopecia areata. Some clones in this sample may be carry-over from other donors' samples. The source was whole blood, collected in connection with sensitization to the hapten diphenylcyclopropenone (DPC). The V and J genes are TRBV5-4 and TRBJ2-5; 9 bases in the junction line up with TRBD1. Here the CDR3 is given as CASSSRDREETQYF. The DNA sequence is as follows: TGTGCCAGCAGCTCTCGGGACAGGGAGGAGACCCAGTACTTC.